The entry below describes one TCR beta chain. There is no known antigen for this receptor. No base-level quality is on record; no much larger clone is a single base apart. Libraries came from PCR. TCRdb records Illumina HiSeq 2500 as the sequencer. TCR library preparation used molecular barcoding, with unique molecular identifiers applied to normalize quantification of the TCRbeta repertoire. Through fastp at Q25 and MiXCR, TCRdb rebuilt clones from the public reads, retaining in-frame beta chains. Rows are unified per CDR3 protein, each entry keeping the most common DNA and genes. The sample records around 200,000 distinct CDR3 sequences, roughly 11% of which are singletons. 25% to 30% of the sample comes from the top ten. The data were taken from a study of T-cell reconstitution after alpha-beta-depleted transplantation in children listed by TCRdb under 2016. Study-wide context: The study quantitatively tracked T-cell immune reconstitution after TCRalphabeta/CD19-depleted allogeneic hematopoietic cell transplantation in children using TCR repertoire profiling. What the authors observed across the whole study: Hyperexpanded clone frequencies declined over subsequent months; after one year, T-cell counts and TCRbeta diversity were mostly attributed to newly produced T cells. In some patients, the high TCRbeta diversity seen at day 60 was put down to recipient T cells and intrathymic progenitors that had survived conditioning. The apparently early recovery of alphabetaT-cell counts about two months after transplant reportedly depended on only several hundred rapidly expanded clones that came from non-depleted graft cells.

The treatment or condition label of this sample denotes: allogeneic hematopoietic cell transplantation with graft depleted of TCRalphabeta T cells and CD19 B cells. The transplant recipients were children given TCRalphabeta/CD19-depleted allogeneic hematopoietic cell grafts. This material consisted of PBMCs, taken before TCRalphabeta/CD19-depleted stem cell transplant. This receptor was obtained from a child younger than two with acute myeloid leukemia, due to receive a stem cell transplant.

The nucleotide sequence is given as TGTGCCAGCAGTTACAGGTCGACTAGCGGGAGCTACGAGCAGTACTTC. It is translated as CASSYRSTSGSYEQYF. This receptor chain uses TRBV6-5 and TRBJ2-7; 12 bases in the middle match TRBD2. According to the germline V gene, CDR1 reads MNHEY and CDR2 reads SVGAGI. Trimming takes 2 bases off V and 3 bases off J; junction bases not matched to a gene: 5. Measured from the cysteine to the phenylalanine, the CDR3 is 16 residues long. The read is trimmed to its CDR3 DNA, 48 bases read in frame from base 1.